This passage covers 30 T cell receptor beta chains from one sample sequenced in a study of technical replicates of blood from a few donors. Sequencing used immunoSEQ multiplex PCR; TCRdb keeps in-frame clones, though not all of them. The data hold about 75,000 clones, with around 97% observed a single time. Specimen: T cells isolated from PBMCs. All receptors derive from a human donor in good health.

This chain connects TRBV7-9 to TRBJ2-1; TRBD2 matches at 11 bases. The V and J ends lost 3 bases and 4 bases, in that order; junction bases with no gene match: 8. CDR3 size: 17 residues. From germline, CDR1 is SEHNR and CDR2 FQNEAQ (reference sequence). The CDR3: CASSFLGLADKYNEQFF. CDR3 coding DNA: TGTGCCAGCAGCTTTTTGGGACTAGCGGACAAATACAATGAGCAGTTCTTC.

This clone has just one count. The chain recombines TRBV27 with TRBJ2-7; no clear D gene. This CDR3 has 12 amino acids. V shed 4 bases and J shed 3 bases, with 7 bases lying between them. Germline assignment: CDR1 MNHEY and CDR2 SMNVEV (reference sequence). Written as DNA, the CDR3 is TGTGCCAGCAGTTCTGGCATCTACGAGCAGTACTTC. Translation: CASSSGIYEQYF.

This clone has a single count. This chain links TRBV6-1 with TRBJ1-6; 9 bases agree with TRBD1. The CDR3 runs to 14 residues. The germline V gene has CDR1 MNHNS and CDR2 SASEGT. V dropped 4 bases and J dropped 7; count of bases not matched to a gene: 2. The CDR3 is CASSVTGGNSPLHF. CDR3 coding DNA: TGTGCCAGCAGTGTGACAGGGGGGAATTCACCCCTCCACTTT.

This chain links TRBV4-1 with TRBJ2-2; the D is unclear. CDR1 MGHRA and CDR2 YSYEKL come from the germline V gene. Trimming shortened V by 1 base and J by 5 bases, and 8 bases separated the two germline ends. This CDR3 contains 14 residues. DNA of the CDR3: TGCGCCAGCAGCCAAGCCCACCTAACCGGGGAGCTGTTTTTT. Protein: CASSQAHLTGELFF.

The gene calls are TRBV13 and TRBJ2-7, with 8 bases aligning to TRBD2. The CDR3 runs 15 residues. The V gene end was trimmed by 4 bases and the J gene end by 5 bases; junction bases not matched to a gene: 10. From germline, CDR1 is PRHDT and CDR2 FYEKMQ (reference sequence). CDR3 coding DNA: TGTGCCAGCAGCTCCCCGACGGGAGGGCCAGACGAGCAGTACTTC. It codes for CASSSPTGGPDEQYF. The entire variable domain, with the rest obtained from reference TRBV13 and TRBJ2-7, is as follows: AAGVIQSPRHLIKEKRETATLKCYPIPRHDTVYWYQQGPGQDPQFLISFYEKMQSDKGSIPDRFSAQQFSDYHSELNMSSLELGDSALYFCASSSPTGGPDEQYFGPGTRLTVT.

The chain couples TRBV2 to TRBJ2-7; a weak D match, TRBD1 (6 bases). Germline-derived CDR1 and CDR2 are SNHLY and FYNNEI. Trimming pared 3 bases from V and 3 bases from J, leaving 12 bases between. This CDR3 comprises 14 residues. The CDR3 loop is CASSEGADVYEQYF. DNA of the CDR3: TGTGCCAGCAGTGAGGGGGCTGACGTCTACGAGCAGTACTTC.

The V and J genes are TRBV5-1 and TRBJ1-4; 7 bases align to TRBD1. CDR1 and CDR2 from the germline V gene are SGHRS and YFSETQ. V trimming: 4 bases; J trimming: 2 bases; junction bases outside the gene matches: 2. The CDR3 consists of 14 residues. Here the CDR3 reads CASSLGQTNEKLFF. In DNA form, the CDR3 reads TGCGCCAGCAGCCTGGGACAGACTAATGAAAAACTGTTTTTT.

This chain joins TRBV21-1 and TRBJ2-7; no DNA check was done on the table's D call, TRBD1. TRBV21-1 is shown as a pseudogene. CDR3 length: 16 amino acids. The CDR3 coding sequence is TGTGCCAGCAGCAAAGTTAGGGGGCCGACTATCTACGAGCAGTACTTC. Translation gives CASSKVRGPTIYEQYF.

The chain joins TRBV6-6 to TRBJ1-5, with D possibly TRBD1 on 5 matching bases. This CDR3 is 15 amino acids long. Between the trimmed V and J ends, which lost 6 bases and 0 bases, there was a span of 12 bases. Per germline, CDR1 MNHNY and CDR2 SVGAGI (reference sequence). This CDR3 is CASSPAGPSNQPQHF. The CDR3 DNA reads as TGTGCCAGCAGCCCCGCAGGGCCTAGCAATCAGCCCCAGCATTTT.

The CDR3 DNA follows: TGTGCCAGCAGCCTCCTGCCCCAGCGGGGGTCCTACGAGCAGTACTTC. Protein sequence: CASSLLPQRGSYEQYF. The rearrangement joins TRBV7-8 to TRBJ2-7, with 8 bases identical to TRBD2. CDR1 SGHVS and CDR2 FQNEAQ come from the germline V gene. After removal of 5 bases from V and 1 base from J, the junction contained 10 bases not matched to a gene. The CDR3 loop spans 16 amino acids. Using reference TRBV7-8 and TRBJ2-7 for the parts outside the CDR3, the full variable domain is GAGVSQSPRYKVAKRGQDVALRCDPISGHVSLFWYQQALGQGPEFLTYFQNEAQLDKSGLPSDRFFAERPEGSVSTLKIQRTQQEDSAVYLCASSLLPQRGSYEQYFGPGTRLTVT.

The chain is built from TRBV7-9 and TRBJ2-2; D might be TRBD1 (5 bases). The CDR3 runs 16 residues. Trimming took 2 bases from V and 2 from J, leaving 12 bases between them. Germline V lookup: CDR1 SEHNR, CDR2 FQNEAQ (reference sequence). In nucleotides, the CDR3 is TGTGCCAGCAGCTTATCCGCGACAGCAAACACCGGGGAGCTGTTTTTT. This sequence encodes CASSLSATANTGELFF.

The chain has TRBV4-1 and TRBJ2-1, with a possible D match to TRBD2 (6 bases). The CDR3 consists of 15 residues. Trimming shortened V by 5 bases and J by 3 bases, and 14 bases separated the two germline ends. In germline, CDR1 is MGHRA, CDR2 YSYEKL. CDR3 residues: CASSEAGRSYNEQFF. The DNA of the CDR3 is TGCGCCAGCAGCGAGGCGGGACGGAGCTACAATGAGCAGTTCTTC.

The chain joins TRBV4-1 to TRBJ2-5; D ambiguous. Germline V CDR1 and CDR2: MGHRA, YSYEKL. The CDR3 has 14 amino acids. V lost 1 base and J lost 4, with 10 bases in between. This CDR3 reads CASSQGSRIETQYF. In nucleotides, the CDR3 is TGCGCCAGCAGCCAAGGTTCCCGTATAGAGACCCAGTACTTC.

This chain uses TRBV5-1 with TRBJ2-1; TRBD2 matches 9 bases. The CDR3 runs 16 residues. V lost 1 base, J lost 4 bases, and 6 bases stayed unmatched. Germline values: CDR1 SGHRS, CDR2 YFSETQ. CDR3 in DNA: TGCGCCAGCAGCTTGAGTAGCGGGAGTGAGTACAATGAGCAGTTCTTC. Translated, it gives CASSLSSGSEYNEQFF.

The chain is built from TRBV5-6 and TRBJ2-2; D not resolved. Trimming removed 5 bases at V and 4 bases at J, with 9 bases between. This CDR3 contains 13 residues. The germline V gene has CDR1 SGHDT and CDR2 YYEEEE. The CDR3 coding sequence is TGTGCCAGCAGACGAAGGAGCACCGGGGAGCTGTTTTTT. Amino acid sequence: CASRRRSTGELFF. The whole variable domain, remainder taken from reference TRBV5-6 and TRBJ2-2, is DAGVTQSPTHLIKTRGQQVTLRCSPKSGHDTVSWYQQALGQGPQFIFQYYEEEERQRGNFPDRFSGHQFPNYSSELNVNALLLGDSALYLCASRRRSTGELFFGEGSRLTVL.

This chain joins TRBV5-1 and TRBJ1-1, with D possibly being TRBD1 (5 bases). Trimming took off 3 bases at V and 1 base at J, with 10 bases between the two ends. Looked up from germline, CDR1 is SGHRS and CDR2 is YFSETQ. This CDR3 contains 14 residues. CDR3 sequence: CASSSSTGNTEAFF. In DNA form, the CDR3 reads TGCGCCAGCAGCTCATCCACAGGGAACACTGAAGCTTTCTTT.

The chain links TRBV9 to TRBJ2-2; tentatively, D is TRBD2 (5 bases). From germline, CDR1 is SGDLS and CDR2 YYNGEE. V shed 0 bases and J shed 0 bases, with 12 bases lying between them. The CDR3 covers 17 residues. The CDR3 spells CASSVGEGRANTGELFF. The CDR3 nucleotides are TGTGCCAGCAGCGTAGGTGAGGGTAGGGCGAACACCGGGGAGCTGTTTTTT.

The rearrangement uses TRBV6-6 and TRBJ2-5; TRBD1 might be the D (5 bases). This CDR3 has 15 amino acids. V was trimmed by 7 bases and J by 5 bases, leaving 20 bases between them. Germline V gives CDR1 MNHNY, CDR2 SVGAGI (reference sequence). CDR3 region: CASTAQSWGRETQYF. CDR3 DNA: TGTGCCAGCACTGCGCAGTCCTGGGGCAGGGAGACCCAGTACTTC.

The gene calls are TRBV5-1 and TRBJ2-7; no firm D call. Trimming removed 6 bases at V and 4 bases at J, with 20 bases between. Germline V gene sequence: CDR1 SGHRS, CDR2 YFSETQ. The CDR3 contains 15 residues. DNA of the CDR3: TGCGCCAGCATTCAGCGTGAGGTCGACCGGTACGAGCAGTACTTC. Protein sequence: CASIQREVDRYEQYF.

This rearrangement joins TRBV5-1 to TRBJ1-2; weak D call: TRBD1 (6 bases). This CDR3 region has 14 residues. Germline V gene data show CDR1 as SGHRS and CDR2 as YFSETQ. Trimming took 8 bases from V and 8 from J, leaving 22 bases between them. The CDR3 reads CARSVGGAIKGYTF. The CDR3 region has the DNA TGCGCCAGATCGGTAGGGGGGGCGATAAAAGGCTACACCTTC.

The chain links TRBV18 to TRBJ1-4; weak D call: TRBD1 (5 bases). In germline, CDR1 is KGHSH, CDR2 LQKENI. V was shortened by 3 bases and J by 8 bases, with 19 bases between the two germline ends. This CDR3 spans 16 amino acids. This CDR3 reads CASSPSVWGGDEKLFF. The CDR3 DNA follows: TGTGCCAGCTCACCCAGCGTTTGGGGAGGGGACGAAAAACTGTTTTTT.

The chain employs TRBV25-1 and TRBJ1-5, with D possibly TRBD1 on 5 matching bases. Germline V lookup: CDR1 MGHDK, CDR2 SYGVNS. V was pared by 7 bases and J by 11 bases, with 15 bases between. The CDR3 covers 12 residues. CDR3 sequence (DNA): TGTGCCAGCATCAGGGTTAGCACAGCCCAGCATTTT. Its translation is CASIRVSTAQHF. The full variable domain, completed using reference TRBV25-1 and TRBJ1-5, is EADIYQTPRYLVIGTGKKITLECSQTMGHDKMYWYQQDPGMELHLIHYSYGVNSTEKGDLSSESTVSRIRTEHFPLTLESARPSHTSQYLCASIRVSTAQHFGDGTRLSIL.

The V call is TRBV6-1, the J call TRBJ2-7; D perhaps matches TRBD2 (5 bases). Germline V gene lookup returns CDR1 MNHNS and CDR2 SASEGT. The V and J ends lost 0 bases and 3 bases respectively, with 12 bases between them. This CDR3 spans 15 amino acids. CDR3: CASSEAGGPYYEQYF. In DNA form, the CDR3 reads TGTGCCAGCAGTGAAGCCGGCGGGCCTTACTACGAGCAGTACTTC.

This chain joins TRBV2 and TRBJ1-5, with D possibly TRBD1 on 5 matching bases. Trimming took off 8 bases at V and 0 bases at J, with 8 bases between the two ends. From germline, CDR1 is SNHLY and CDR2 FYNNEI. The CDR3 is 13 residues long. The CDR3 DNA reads TGTGCCAGCGGGAGGGGTAGCAATCAGCCCCAGCATTTT. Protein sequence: CASGRGSNQPQHF. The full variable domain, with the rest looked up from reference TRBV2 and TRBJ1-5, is EPEVTQTPSHQVTQMGQEVILRCVPISNHLYFYWYRQILGQKVEFLVSFYNNEISEKSEIFDDQFSVERPDGSNFTLKIRSTKLEDSAMYFCASGRGSNQPQHFGDGTRLSIL.

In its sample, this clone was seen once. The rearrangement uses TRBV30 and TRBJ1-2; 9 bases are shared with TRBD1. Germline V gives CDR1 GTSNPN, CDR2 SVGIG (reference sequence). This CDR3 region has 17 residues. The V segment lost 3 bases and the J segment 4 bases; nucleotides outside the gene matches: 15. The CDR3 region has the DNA TGTGCCTGGAGCGCCGGGACAGGGAGACTTGATGGCTATGGCTACACCTTC. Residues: CAWSAGTGRLDGYGYTF.

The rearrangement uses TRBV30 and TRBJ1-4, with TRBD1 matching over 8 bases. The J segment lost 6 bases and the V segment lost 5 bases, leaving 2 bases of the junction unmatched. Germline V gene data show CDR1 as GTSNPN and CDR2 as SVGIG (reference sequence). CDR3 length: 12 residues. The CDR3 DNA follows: TGTGCCTGGGACAGGGGTGATGAAAAACTGTTTTTT. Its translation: CAWDRGDEKLFF.

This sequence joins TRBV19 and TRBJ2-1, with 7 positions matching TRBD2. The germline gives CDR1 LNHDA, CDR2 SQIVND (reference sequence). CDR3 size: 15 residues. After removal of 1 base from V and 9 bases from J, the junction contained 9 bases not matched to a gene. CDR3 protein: CASSIGGTNPSEQFF. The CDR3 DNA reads TGTGCCAGTAGTATAGGCGGGACTAATCCCAGTGAGCAGTTCTTC.

CDR3 in amino acids: CSVLPHNNEQFF. Written as DNA, the CDR3 is TGCAGCGTACTGCCGCATAACAATGAGCAGTTCTTC. This chain joins TRBV29-1 and TRBJ2-1, with D hard to call. Germline-derived CDR1 and CDR2 are SQVTM and ANQGSEA. The CDR3 is made up of 12 amino acids. Trimming took off 6 bases at V and 5 bases at J, with 11 bases between the two ends.

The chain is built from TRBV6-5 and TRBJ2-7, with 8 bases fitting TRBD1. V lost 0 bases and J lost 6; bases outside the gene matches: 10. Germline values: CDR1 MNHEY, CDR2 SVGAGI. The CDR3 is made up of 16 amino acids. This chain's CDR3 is CASSYSIGPGGGEQYF. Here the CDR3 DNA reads TGTGCCAGCAGTTACTCGATTGGGCCAGGGGGCGGCGAGCAGTACTTC.

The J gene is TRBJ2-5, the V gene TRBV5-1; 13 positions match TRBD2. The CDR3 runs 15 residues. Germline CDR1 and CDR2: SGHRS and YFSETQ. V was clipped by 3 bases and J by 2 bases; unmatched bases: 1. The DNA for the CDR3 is TGCGCCAGCAGCTGGGGACTAGCGGGGCAAGAGACCCAGTACTTC. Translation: CASSWGLAGQETQYF.